This T cell receptor beta chain was captured by sequencing in a study of blood T cells in healthy people across ages. Germline CDR1 LGHNA, CDR2 YSLEER. The CDR3 has 14 amino acids. Trimming removed 5 bases at V and 3 bases at J, with 13 bases between. A J-beta primer mix and a sample-barcoded 5' primer were used in a second PCR of roughly 6 to 11 cycles. Each of the cDNA molecules was tagged by a template-switch adaptor with 12 random nucleotides. TCRdb reanalysed the 5' RACE reads using MiXCR and keeps one entry per CDR3 protein. The table records about a million distinct CDR3 sequences, roughly 51% of them present only once. This clonotype came up many times.

The V and J genes are TRBV4-3 and TRBJ1-1, with D unresolved. The sample was blood. The source of this sequence is a woman in her sixties in good health. CDR3 DNA: TGCGCCAGCAGCAACCGAATCGGGCACACTGAAGCTTTCTTT. Protein sequence: CASSNRIGHTEAFF.